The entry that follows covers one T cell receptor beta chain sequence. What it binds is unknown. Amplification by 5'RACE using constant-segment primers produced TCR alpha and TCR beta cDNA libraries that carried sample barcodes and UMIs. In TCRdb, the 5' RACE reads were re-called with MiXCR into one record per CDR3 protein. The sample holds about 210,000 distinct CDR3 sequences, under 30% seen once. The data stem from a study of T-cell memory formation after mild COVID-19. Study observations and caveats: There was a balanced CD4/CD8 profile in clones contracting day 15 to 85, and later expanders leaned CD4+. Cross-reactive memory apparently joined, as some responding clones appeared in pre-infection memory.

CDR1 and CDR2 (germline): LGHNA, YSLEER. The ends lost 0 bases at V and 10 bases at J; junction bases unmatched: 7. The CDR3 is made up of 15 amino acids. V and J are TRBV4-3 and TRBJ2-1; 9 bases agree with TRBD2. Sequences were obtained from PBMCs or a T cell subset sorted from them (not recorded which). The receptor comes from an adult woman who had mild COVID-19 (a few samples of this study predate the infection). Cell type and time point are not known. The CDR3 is CASSQDSGSLGEQFF. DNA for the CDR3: TGCGCCAGCAGCCAAGATAGCGGGAGTTTGGGGGAGCAGTTCTTC.